This TCR beta chain was profiled in a study of cytomegalovirus exposure and HLA in healthy donors. Whole-study results and caveats: HLA-A and HLA-B allele assignments for most subjects were reportedly predicted accurately using TCR beta sequences. Follow-up analysis seemed to connect common viral pathogens with several of the most significant clusters identified.

With respect to this clone: Antigen unknown.

In the PCR, 60 Vbeta and 13 Jbeta primers were used. Here immunoSEQ multiplex PCR was the method, and the copy in TCRdb shows in-frame clones only, minus some. Of some 150,000 clones in the sample, approximately 88% were seen once. Sequenced material: PBMCs. This TCR derives from a woman in her 30s in good health and CMV-seronegative.

Here the CDR3 reads CASSPAQGAGYGYTF. In nucleotides, the CDR3 is TGCGCCAGCAGTCCGGCCCAGGGGGCCGGCTATGGCTACACCTTC. The chain couples TRBV5-1 to TRBJ1-2; 8 nucleotides match TRBD1. The germline CDR1 and CDR2 sequences are SGHRS and YFSETQ. Losses at the gene ends were 5 bases for V and 4 bases for J; bases not matched to a gene: 10. CDR3 size: 15 residues.